This T cell receptor beta chain was documented in a study of glioma-infiltrating T cells after dendritic cell vaccination. For the study at large: Patients had newly diagnosed or recurrent glioblastoma and received dendritic cell vaccines. Patients received autologous tumor lysate-pulsed dendritic cell vaccination between about 2003 and 2012.

This CDR3 spans 14 amino acids. V lost 0 bases, J lost 6 bases, and 10 bases lay in between. Germline values: CDR1 WNHNN, CDR2 SYGVQD (reference sequence). The primer mix had 60 V beta and 13 J beta primers. Repertoires were generated with immunoSEQ multiplex PCR, while TCRdb's copy carries only in-frame clones and drops some. The sample yields about 58,000 clones, about four fifths seen once. Time point defined: after dendritic cell vaccination, including at tumor progression/relapse. This chain links TRBV10-1 with TRBJ2-3; no clear D. The clonotype originates from a human donor with glioblastoma. The specimen comprised blood, sampled after dendritic cell vaccination. The CDR3 protein is CASSESGSGDTQYF. In DNA form, the CDR3 reads TGCGCCAGCAGTGAGTCCGGATCGGGTGATACGCAGTATTTT.